This T cell receptor beta chain was retrieved from a study of T cell responses to AZD1222 COVID-19 vaccine. Generated by immunoSEQ multiplex PCR, the TCRdb table keeps only in-frame clones and is missing some. In the table there are around 60,000 clones, about 90% of which are singletons. Germline CDR1 MNHEY, CDR2 SVGAGI. The CDR3 is 15 amino acids. V lost 0 bases and J lost 6, with 9 bases in between. This receptor was obtained from an adult in good health. The chain combines TRBV6-5 with TRBJ1-6; D uncertain. The material sequenced was peripheral blood, taken on day 0 of AZD1222 vaccination. The CDR3, as DNA: TGTGCCAGCAGTTACTCGAGAGGGAGTAATTCACCCCTCCACTTT. Translated, it gives CASSYSRGSNSPLHF.